This T cell receptor (beta chain) emerged from a study of T cell responses to AZD1222 COVID-19 vaccine. Notes on the study in general: Reportedly, nearly half of unique spike TCRs recognized epitopes outside B.1.351/B.1.1.7 mutations.

The protocol was immunoSEQ multiplex PCR, while the TCRdb copy is restricted to in-frame clones and leaves out a portion. The sample consists of about 79,000 clones, around 82% of them appearing once. This CDR3 region has 14 residues. Germline CDR1 reads SQVTM; CDR2 reads ANQGSEA. The germline V and J ends were trimmed by 3 bases and 4 bases, with 14 bases remaining between them. As regards this clone: Its antigen is unknown.

The source material was peripheral blood, sampled on day 0 of AZD1222 vaccination. The J gene is TRBJ2-3, the V gene TRBV29-1, with D perhaps matching TRBD2 (5 bases). The sequence came from an adult in good health. The CDR3 nucleotides read TGCAGCGTTGACACCGGGGTGGAGCCAGATACGCAGTATTTT. Protein: CSVDTGVEPDTQYF.